The T cell receptor (beta chain) described here comes from a study of OX40 agonist ivuxolimab in advanced cancers. Libraries were prepared by immunoSEQ multiplex PCR; TCRdb keeps only in-frame clonotypes and omits some of them. Of 70,000 to 100,000 clones listed, about nine tenths are singletons. Overall study results and limits: At 0.1 to 3.0 mg/kg and by week 6, CD4+ and CD8+ T cells in the blood had expanded clonally. The investigators did not determine what antigen specificity the expanded peripheral T cells had.

Trimming removed 7 bases from V and 4 bases from J; junction bases left unmatched: 5. CDR3 length: 13 amino acids. Looked up from germline, CDR1 is SNHLY and CDR2 is FYNNEI. A word on this clone: Its antigen is not known.

The source is an adult with an advanced solid tumor such as melanoma, head and neck, liver or kidney cancer. This sequence joins TRBV2 and TRBJ2-7; TRBD2 matches at 9 bases. Sample: CD4+ or CD8+ T cells sorted from blood, taken in a trial of the OX40 agonist ivuxolimab. Written as DNA, the CDR3 is TGTGCCAGCAAAGATAGCGGGAGATACGAGCAGTACTTC. Translation gives CASKDSGRYEQYF.